This TCR beta chain is drawn from a study of blood T cell repertoires in COVID-19. The ends were cut back, 6 bases at V and 0 bases at J, with 17 bases in the middle. The germline V gene encodes CDR1 MNHEY and CDR2 SMNVEV (reference sequence). The CDR3 is made up of 16 amino acids. The protocol was immunoSEQ multiplex PCR, while the TCRdb copy is restricted to in-frame clones and leaves out a portion. The sample contains 250,000 to 350,000 clones, about nine tenths of which appear only once. This TCR was sampled from a woman aged 50 to 60 who had recovered from COVID-19. Input material: PBMCs or T cells enriched from blood (not recorded which). The rearrangement links TRBV27 to TRBJ2-5; D possibly corresponds to TRBD1 (6 bases). CDR3 residues: CASSLGTGTYQETQYF. CDR3 DNA sequence: TGTGCCAGCAGCTTGGGAACAGGGACGTACCAAGAGACCCAGTACTTC.